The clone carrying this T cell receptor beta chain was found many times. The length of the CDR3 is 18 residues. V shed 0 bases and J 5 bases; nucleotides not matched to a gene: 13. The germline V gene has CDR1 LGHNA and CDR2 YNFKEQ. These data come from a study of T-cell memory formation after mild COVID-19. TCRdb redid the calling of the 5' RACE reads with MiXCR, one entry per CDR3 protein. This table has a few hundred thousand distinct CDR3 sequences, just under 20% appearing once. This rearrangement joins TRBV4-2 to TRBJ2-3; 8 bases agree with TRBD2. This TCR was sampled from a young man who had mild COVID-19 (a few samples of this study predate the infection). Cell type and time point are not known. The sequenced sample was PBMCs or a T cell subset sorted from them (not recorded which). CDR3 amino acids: CASSQDVVGLGIQDTQYF. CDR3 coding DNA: TGTGCCAGCAGCCAAGATGTTGTGGGACTAGGTATTCAAGATACGCAGTATTTT.